This is a list of T cell receptor beta chains from one sample in a study of blood T cell repertoires in COVID-19. Using immunoSEQ multiplex PCR, the repertoire was profiled, and TCRdb retains in-frame clones only, with some absent. The table has about 210,000 clones, about 90% seen once; the top ten hold roughly 1.2%. Material for sequencing was peripheral blood. The receptor source for this set is a man aged 25-40 years with acute or convalescent COVID-19. CDR3s leave out the opening cysteine and the closing phenylalanine or tryptophan. Fields, in order: J gene, V gene, CDR3 protein.

TRBJ2-5	TRBV9	ASSLIGTSDVTQY
TRBJ2-3	TRBV3-1/TRBV3-2	ASSQDRPPSGVYTDTQY
TRBJ2-1	TRBV27	ASSLSTYSPYNEQF
TRBJ1-1	TRBV11-3	ASSLTGDTEAF
TRBJ2-1	TRBV19	ASSTQGSVF
TRBJ1-1	TRBV5-6	ASSATVRTEAF
TRBJ2-3	TRBV24-1	ATSDPRLTYTQY
TRBJ2-5	TRBV2	ASSWTGGEGETQY
TRBJ2-1	TRBV11-3	ASSLASGVDEQF
TRBJ2-1	TRBV6-1	ASSEGTGDPYNEQF
TRBJ2-3	TRBV19	ASMVQGSTDTQY
TRBJ1-2	TRBV6-5	ASRKAENYGYT
TRBJ2-1	TRBV2	ASSETGREGRNEQF
TRBJ1-2	TRBV4-1	ASSTFNTGRGDYGYT
TRBJ1-1	TRBV6-5	ATYTGGAEAF
TRBJ1-4	TRBV30	AWSGGLGNEKLF
TRBJ1-2	TRBV6-1	ASSEVGDYGYT
TRBJ2-3	TRBV4-1	ASSQSGSTDTQY
TRBJ2-7	TRBV29-1	SAVKRQGGYEQY
TRBJ2-7	TRBV20-1	SASGGYEQY
TRBJ1-3	TRBV28	ASSLGQVGNTIY
TRBJ2-7	TRBV27	ASSSLGLGEQY
TRBJ2-1	TRBV7-9	ASSRGTGYHNEQF
TRBJ1-5	TRBV18	ASSPQEQRQPQH
TRBJ1-1	TRBV5-1	ASSGTGHQNTEAF
TRBJ1-5	TRBV30	AWSVGGGSNQPQH
TRBJ2-3	TRBV25-1	ASSEQGRTDTQY
TRBJ2-3	TRBV6-4	ASSVSGVTDTQY
TRBJ1-5	TRBV3-1/TRBV3-2	ASSQFTGGWNQPQH
TRBJ1-1	TRBV27	ASSPWGPRDTEAF
TRBJ2-3	TRBV30	AWSGGRADTQY
TRBJ2-7	TRBV30	AWSDTAVMEQY
TRBJ1-1	TRBV4-1	ASSQDSDTEAF
TRBJ2-7	TRBV5-8	ASSGGDTYEQY
TRBJ1-5	TRBV28	ASSFSLGANQPQH
TRBJ2-1	TRBV5-4	ASSLTSGSYNEQF
TRBJ2-7	TRBV20-1	SASRGTALYEQY
TRBJ1-4	TRBV11-2	ASSFEGQGPGEKLF
TRBJ2-2	TRBV6-4	ASTVHHTGTGELF
TRBJ1-1	TRBV30	AWNQGYTEAF
TRBJ1-6	TRBV6-5	ASNPDRGYNSPLH